This TCR beta chain was observed in a study of vaccination effects on CD4 cells after COVID-19. The repertoire was sequenced with immunoSEQ multiplex PCR; TCRdb's copy has only in-frame clones and lacks some. Of under 85,000 clones in the sample, around four fifths were seen once. The CDR3 contains 14 residues. Per germline, CDR1 SGHTA and CDR2 FQGNSA. Details on this clone: The antigen is undetermined. The junction shows a germline mismatch at one end, possibly a read error.

Ahead of sequencing, the ViraFEST assay grew antigen-specific CD4+ T cells using viral peptide pools. After about 10 days in culture, the CD4+ T cells were isolated. Researchers reported culturing over 1.5 million PBMC in each well, adding 9 to 10 IU/ml IL-2 and around 9.1 ug/ml peptides. The receptor comes from a human donor who received a COVID-19 vaccine. This sequence joins TRBV7-2 and TRBJ2-5; tentatively, D is TRBD1 (5 bases). This sample comprised CD4+ T cells from PBMCs cultured with HCoV-229E spike peptides, obtained before COVID-19 vaccination. Here the CDR3 reads CASSKNRLQEAQYF. The CDR3 DNA is TGTGCCAGCAGCAAAAACAGGTTACAAGAGGCCCAGTACTTC.